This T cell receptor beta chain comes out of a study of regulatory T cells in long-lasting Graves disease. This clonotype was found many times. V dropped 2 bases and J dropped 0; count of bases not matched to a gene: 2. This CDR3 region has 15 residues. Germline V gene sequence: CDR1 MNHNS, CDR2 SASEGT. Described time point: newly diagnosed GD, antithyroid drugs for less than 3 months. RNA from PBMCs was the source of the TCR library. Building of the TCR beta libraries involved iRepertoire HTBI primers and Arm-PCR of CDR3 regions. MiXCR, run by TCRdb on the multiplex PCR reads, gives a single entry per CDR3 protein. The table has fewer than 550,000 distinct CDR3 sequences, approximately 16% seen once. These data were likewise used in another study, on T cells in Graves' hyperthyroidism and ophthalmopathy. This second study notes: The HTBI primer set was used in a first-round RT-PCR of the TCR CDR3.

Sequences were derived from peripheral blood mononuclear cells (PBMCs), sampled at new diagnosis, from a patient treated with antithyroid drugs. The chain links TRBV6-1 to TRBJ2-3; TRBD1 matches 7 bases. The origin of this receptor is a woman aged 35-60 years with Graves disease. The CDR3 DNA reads TGTGCCAGCAGTGAATGGGGACAGAGCACAGATACGCAGTATTTT. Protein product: CASSEWGQSTDTQYF.